Included here is one T cell receptor (beta chain) sequence, with context. V was clipped by 1 base and J by 4 bases, with 6 bases between them. Germline V gene lookup returns CDR1 SGHTA and CDR2 FQGTGA. This CDR3 is 13 amino acids long. This sample is drawn from a study of blood T cell repertoires in COVID-19. TCRdb's copy holds only in-frame clones and misses some; the assay was immunoSEQ multiplex PCR. This table has around 500,000 clones, roughly 85% appearing once. This rearrangement joins TRBV7-3 to TRBJ2-3, with D unclear. The sample was peripheral blood. The TCR was taken from a human donor in a cohort sampled during active COVID-19. CDR3 sequence reads: CASSLSSADTQYF. DNA of the CDR3: TGTGCCAGCAGCTTAAGTTCGGCAGATACGCAGTATTTT.